The T cell receptor beta chain described here comes from a study of vaccination and CD4 T cells after COVID-19. With regard to this clonotype: Antigen: not known.

Sample treatment: roughly 10-day PBMC culture with coronavirus spike peptide pools or control peptides (ViraFEST assay). With the Oncomine TCR Beta short-read assay, DNA from cultured CD4+ T cells was sequenced. Someone extracted genomic DNA from cultured CD4+ T cells. TCRdb passed the PCR reads through MiXCR, listing each CDR3 protein once. The table lists about 15,000 distinct CDR3 sequences, about two fifths of them singletons, with roughly 5.3% in the top ten. Study findings and constraints: Convalescent patients' median share of reactive clones seen only post-vaccination was about 88%.

Germline-derived CDR1 and CDR2 are DFQATT and SNEGSKA (reference sequence). V lost 0 bases to trimming and J lost 0 bases, with 6 bases between them. The CDR3 loop spans 15 amino acids. Here the sequenced sample was CD4+ T cells from blood, cultured in vitro, taken before SARS-CoV-2 vaccination. The chain links TRBV20-1 to TRBJ2-6; D gene unclear. The clonotype originates from a human donor who had recovered from COVID-19. The CDR3 reads CSARDRHSGANVLTF. For the CDR3, the DNA is TGCAGTGCTAGAGATCGGCACTCTGGGGCCAACGTCCTGACTTTC.